These 7 T cell receptor beta chains were sequenced from one sample in a study of blood T cell repertoires in COVID-19. The method was immunoSEQ multiplex PCR; TCRdb's version includes in-frame clones alone and lacks a portion of them. Here the sample spans a few hundred thousand clones, around 89% being singletons. Sequenced material: PBMCs or T cells enriched from blood (not recorded which). The receptors here all came from a woman aged 18-30 years who had recovered from COVID-19.

The chain links TRBV2 to TRBJ1-5, with D maybe TRBD1 (5 bases). The V end was cut by 6 bases, the J end by 0 bases, with 12 bases between. The CDR3 consists of 15 residues. Germline assignment: CDR1 SNHLY and CDR2 FYNNEI. Written as DNA, the CDR3 is TGTGCCAGCAGGAGACAGCCTCATAGCAATCAGCCCCAGCATTTT. Protein sequence: CASRRQPHSNQPQHF.

The rearrangement joins TRBV19 to TRBJ2-2; perhaps TRBD2 as D (7 bases). CDR3 length: 18 amino acids. Germline V gene lookup returns CDR1 LNHDA and CDR2 SQIVND (reference sequence). V was pared by 4 bases and J by 0 bases, with 18 bases between. The CDR3 loop reads CASSTIAGRTANTGELFF. In DNA form, the CDR3 reads TGTGCCAGTAGTACTATAGCGGGCCGGACAGCGAACACCGGGGAGCTGTTTTTT.

The chain employs TRBV7-3 and TRBJ1-5; no clear D. Germline CDR1 SGHTA, CDR2 FQGTGA. CDR3 length equals 16 residues. V was clipped by 2 bases and J by 0 bases, with 11 bases between them. The CDR3 protein is CASSLGPRNSNQPQHF. CDR3 sequence (DNA): TGTGCCAGCAGCTTAGGCCCAAGAAATAGCAATCAGCCCCAGCATTTT.

The rearrangement joins TRBV7-2 to TRBJ1-2; 10 bases match TRBD1. V was clipped by 5 bases and J by 8 bases; unmatched bases: 8. This CDR3 is built from 14 residues. The V gene's germline CDR1 is SGHTA and CDR2 FQGNSA. The CDR3 nucleotides read TGTGCCAGCAGCCCAGGGACAGGGGTGATGGGCTACACCTTC. Translated: CASSPGTGVMGYTF. Full variable domain (rest looked up from reference TRBV7-2 and TRBJ1-2): GAGVSQSPSNKVTEKGKDVELRCDPISGHTALYWYRQSLGQGLEFLIYFQGNSAPDKSGLPSDRFSAERTGGSVSTLTIQRTQQEDSAVYLCASSPGTGVMGYTFGSGTRLTVV.

The rearrangement joins TRBV27 to TRBJ2-7; the D gene is possibly TRBD1 (7 bases). V was pared by 2 bases and J by 2 bases, with 16 bases between. The CDR3 has 16 amino acids. Germline V gene data show CDR1 as MNHEY and CDR2 as SMNVEV (reference sequence). DNA for the CDR3: TGTGCCAGCAGTTTAAGGGGGCAGGGCGGGACCTACGAGCAGTACTTC. Protein sequence: CASSLRGQGGTYEQYF.

This chain joins TRBV9 and TRBJ1-4; 7 bases match TRBD1. This CDR3 spans 17 amino acids. Germline V gene sequence: CDR1 SGDLS, CDR2 YYNGEE. V shed 4 bases and J 7 bases; nucleotides not matched to a gene: 16. CDR3: CASSPRDRPGGSEKLFF. The CDR3, as DNA: TGTGCCAGCAGCCCCCGAGATAGGCCAGGGGGAAGTGAAAAACTGTTTTTT.

V is TRBV11-2 and J is TRBJ1-1, with no clear D. The CDR3 is 12 amino acids. Deletions cut 1 base from V and 4 bases from J, with 4 bases between. Germline V gives CDR1 SGHAT, CDR2 FQNNGV. CDR3 sequence reads: CASSLGPTEAFF. The CDR3 nucleotides read TGTGCCAGCAGCTTAGGGCCCACTGAAGCTTTCTTT. The whole variable domain, filled in from reference TRBV11-2 and TRBJ1-1, reads EAGVAQSPRYKIIEKRQSVAFWCNPISGHATLYWYQQILGQGPKLLIQFQNNGVVDDSQLPKDRFSAERLKGVDSTLKIQPAKLEDSAVYLCASSLGPTEAFFGQGTRLTVV.